This T cell receptor (beta chain) was captured by sequencing in a study of T-cell reconstitution after alpha-beta-depleted transplantation in children. V shed 2 bases, J shed 4 bases, and the junction held 8 bases outside the gene matches. The CDR3 totals 15 residues. From germline, CDR1 is SGHDT and CDR2 YYEEEE. Unique molecular identifiers were used in preparing the TCRbeta library. MiXCR was run by TCRdb on the PCR reads, yielding one entry per CDR3 protein. Among a few hundred thousand distinct CDR3 sequences listed, more than 7.5% were seen once. Ten or more counts support this clonotype. The TCR was taken from a human donor who donated a stem cell graft to a child with SCID. The chain is built from TRBV5-6 and TRBJ1-2; 7 nucleotides agree with TRBD1. The sequenced sample was PBMCs from the stem cell graft donor, obtained from the stem cell graft. The CDR3 region is CASSLLEGAIYGYTF. The CDR3, as DNA: TGTGCCAGCAGCTTATTGGAGGGGGCGATCTATGGCTACACCTTC.